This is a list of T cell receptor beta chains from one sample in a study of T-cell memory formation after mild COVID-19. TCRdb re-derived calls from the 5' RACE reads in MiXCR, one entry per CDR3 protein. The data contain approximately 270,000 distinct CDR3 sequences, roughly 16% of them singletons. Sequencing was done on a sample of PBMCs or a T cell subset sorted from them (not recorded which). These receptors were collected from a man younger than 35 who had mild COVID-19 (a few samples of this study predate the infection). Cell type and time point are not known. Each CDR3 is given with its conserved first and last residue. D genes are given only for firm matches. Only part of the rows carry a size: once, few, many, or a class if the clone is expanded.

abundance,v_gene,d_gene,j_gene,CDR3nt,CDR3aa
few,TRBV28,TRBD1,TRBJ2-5,TGTGCCAGCACCAAGAGACAATTGAACAGGGGGCAAGAGACCCAGTACTTC,CASTKRQLNRGQETQYF
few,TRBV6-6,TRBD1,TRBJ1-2,TGTGCCAGCAGTGCAGGGGGACGGCCCAACTATGGCTACACCTTC,CASSAGGRPNYGYTF
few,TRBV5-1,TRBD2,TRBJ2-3,TGCGCCAGCAGCCAAGTCGGGGGGAACACAGATACGCAGTATTTT,CASSQVGGNTDTQYF
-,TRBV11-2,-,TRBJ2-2,TGTGCCAGCTGGAACGGGGCAACCCGGGGGAGCACCGTGGAGCTGTTTTTT,CASWNGATRGSTVELFF
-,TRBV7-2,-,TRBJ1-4,TGTGCCAGCAGCCCGACCGGGGGCGGAGGTGAAAAACTGTTTTTT,CASSPTGGGGEKLFF
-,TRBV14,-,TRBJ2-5,TGTGCCAGCAGCCTTTACCGCGGGACTCCCTCCCAAGAGACCCAGTACTTC,CASSLYRGTPSQETQYF
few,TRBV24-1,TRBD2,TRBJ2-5,TGTGCCACCAGTGATCCCGGGACTAGCGGGGCACTCCCAGAGACCCAGTACTTC,CATSDPGTSGALPETQYF
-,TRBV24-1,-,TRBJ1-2,TGTGCCACCGTCGTTTTTGGCTACACCTTC,CATVVFGYTF
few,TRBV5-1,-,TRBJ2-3,TGCGCCAGCAGCCCCGACAGTGGACTCACAGATACGCAGTATTTT,CASSPDSGLTDTQYF
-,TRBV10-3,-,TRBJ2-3,TGTGCCATCAGTGGGGGGAAGACTCTTCAGGAAGATACGCAGTATTTT,CAISGGKTLQEDTQYF
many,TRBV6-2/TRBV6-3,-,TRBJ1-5,TGTGCCAGCAAAAGGGACGGGGATCAGCCCCAGCATTTT,CASKRDGDQPQHF
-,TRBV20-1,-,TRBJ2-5,TGCAGTGCTTTATCCGTAGAGGCAGAGACCCAGTACTTC,CSALSVEAETQYF
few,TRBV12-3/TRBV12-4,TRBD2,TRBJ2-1,TGTGCCAGCAGTTTTGGTAGCGGGGGGGACCCTGAGCAGTTCTTC,CASSFGSGGDPEQFF
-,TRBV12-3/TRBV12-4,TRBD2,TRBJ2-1,TGTGCCAGCAGTACTCGGGGGACTACATACAATGAGCAGTTCTTC,CASSTRGTTYNEQFF
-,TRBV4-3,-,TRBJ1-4,TGCGCCAGCAGCCAAGATAGCAGGGGTTCTGAAAAACTGTTTTTT,CASSQDSRGSEKLFF
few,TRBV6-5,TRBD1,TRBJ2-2,TGTGCCAGCAGTTCGACAGGGGGGAAGTCCGGGGAGCTGTTTTTT,CASSSTGGKSGELFF
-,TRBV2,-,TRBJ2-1,TGTGCCAGCAGGAAGGAGAGGGGGGAAGGAAATGAGCAGTTCTTC,CASRKERGEGNEQFF
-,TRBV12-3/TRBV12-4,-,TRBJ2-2,TGTGCCAGCAGTCCCTCAGGAGGACCCGGGGAGCTGTTTTTT,CASSPSGGPGELFF
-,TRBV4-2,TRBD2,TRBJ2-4,TGTGCCAGCAGCCCGGGGAGGGTGGGGGACATTCAGTACTTC,CASSPGRVGDIQYF
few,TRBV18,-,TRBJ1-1,TGTGCCAGCTCTCCCAGGACGGAGATGAACACTGAAGCTTTCTTT,CASSPRTEMNTEAFF
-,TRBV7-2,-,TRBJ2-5,TGTGCCAGCAGCTCCCCAACTCAGGATCCCATGCCCCAAGAGACCCAGTACTTC,CASSSPTQDPMPQETQYF
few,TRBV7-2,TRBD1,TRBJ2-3,TGTGCCAGCAGCTGGGGACAGACGACAGATACGCAGTATTTT,CASSWGQTTDTQYF
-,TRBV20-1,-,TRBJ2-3,TGCAGTGCTAGACAAGTCCCGAGCACAGATACGCAGTATTTT,CSARQVPSTDTQYF
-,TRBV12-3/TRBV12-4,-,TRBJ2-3,TGTGCCAGCAGTCCCGGGGCCGCAGATACGCAGTATTTT,CASSPGAADTQYF
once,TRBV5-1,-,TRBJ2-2,TGCGCCAGCAGCCCCTCCGGGGTGCACACCGGGGAGCTGTTTTTT,CASSPSGVHTGELFF
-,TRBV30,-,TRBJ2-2,TGTGCCTTCTTTGAGACGGACACCGGGGAGCTGTTTTTT,CAFFETDTGELFF
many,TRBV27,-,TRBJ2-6,TGTGCCAGCAGTCCCTCCACCGACTCTGGGGCCAACGTCCTGACTTTC,CASSPSTDSGANVLTF
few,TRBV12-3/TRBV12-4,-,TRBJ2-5,TGTGCCAGCACCCCGGACTACCGGGCAGCCCAGTACTTC,CASTPDYRAAQYF
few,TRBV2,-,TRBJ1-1,TGTGCCAGCAGGGGAACCAACACTGAAGCTTTCTTT,CASRGTNTEAFF
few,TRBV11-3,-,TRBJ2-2,TGTGCCAGCAGCTCATCGGAAGACGACAAGAACACCGGGGAGCTGTTTTTT,CASSSSEDDKNTGELFF
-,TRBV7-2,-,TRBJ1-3,TGTGCCAGCAGCTCCCAAATCTCTGGAAACACCATATATTTT,CASSSQISGNTIYF
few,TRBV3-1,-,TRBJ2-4,TGTGCCAGCAGCCAAGATTCTAAGAACATTCAGTACTTC,CASSQDSKNIQYF
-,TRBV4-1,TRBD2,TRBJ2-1,TGCGCCAGCAGCCAAGATTCGGCTAGCGGGGCGTGGAATGAGCAGTTCTTC,CASSQDSASGAWNEQFF
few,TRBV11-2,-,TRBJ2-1,TGTGCCAGCAGCTTAGCGGGGACGCAGTTCTTC,CASSLAGTQFF
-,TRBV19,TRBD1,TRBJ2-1,TGTGCCAGTAGTAGAGGGACAGGCACGGGCTACAATGAGCAGTTCTTC,CASSRGTGTGYNEQFF
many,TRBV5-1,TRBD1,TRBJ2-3,TGCGCCAGCAGCTTGGAGGGACAGTACACAGATACGCAGTATTTT,CASSLEGQYTDTQYF
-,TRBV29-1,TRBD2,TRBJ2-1,TGCAGCGTTGAGGGGACTAGCGGGGGCTACAATGAGCAGTTCTTC,CSVEGTSGGYNEQFF
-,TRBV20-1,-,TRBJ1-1,TGCAGTGCTTTCTTGCCGAACACTGAAGCTTTCTTT,CSAFLPNTEAFF
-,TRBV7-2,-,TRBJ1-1,TGTGCCAGCAACGAAAACCCAACAGGATTCGGAGCTTTCTTT,CASNENPTGFGAFF
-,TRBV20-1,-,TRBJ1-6,TGCAGTGCTACGTGGGGGGTAATCGTCAATTCACCCCTCCACTTT,CSATWGVIVNSPLHF
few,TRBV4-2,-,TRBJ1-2,TGTGCCAGCAGCCAAGATACGGGGTCGGGCTACACCTTC,CASSQDTGSGYTF
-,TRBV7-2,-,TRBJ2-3,TGTGCCAGCAGCCCGTCCGGCACAGATACGCAGTATTTT,CASSPSGTDTQYF
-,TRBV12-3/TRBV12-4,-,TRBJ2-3,TGTGCCAGCAAAACGGGGTGGGCCTCAGATACGCAGTATTTT,CASKTGWASDTQYF